This T cell receptor (beta chain) stems from a study of blood T cell repertoires in COVID-19. At the level of the study: The United States, Italy and Spain provided the acute and convalescent COVID-19 samples. PBMCs, B-cell-depleted T cells, or T cells were the source of the cDNA or gDNA that made up the material.

Libraries were prepared by immunoSEQ multiplex PCR; TCRdb keeps only in-frame clonotypes and omits some of them. In the table there are about 210,000 clones, roughly 84% of which are singletons. V dropped 5 bases and J dropped 8 bases, with 12 bases sitting between them. From germline, CDR1 is MNHEY and CDR2 SVGAGI. The length of the CDR3 is 13 residues. The sample taken for sequencing was peripheral blood. The clonotype comes from an elderly woman with COVID-19, enrolled during active disease. The V call is TRBV6-5, the J call TRBJ1-4, with a tentative D call TRBD1 (6 bases). CDR3 nucleotides: TGTGCCAGCAGTATGGCAGGGGACGAAAAACTGTTTTTT. This translates into CASSMAGDEKLFF.